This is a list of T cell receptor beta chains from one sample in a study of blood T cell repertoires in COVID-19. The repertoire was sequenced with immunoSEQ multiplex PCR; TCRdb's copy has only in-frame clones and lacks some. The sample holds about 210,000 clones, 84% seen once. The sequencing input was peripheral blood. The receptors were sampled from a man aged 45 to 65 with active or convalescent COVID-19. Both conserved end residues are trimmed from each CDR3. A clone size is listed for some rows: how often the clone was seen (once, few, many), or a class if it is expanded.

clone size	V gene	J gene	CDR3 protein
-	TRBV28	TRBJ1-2	ASGSQGARYGYT
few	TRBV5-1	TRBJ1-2	ASSGQGNYGYT
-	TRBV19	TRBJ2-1	ASSMLLAGEGEQF
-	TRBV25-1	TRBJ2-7	ASSDTTREASYEQY
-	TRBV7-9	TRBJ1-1	ASSSAEVGGHTEAF
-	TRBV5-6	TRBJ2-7	ASSLMGTPSSYEQY
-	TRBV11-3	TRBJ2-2	ASSSGQGSTGELF
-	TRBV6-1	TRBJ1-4	ASSDDRPWIGNEKLF
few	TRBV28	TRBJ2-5	ASRATRDSLQETQY
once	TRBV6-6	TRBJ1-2	ASSSRTGGEDGYT
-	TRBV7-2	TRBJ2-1	ASSSPSAGTRNYNEQF
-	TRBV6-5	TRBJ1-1	ASSYSGRSASEAF
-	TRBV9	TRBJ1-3	ASSVGQGTGNTIY
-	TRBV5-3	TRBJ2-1	ARSPRTGNPYNEQF
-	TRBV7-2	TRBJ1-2	ASSPGTGRSYGYT
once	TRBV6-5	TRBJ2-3	ASWNGGSTDTQY
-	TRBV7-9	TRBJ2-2	ASSPPITGHLNTGELF
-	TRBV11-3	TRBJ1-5	AIIKGVVSNQPQH
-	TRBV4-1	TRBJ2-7	ASSQERWSGYEQY
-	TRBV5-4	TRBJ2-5	ASSQGQGAWETQY
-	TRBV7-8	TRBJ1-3	ASSLDINAGNTIY
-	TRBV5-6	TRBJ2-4	ASSLKFPSGSGIQY
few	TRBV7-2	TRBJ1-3	ASSFEGQGRNTIY
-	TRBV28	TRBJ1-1	ASSPGQGSTEAF
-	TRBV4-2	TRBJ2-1	ASSPSGADEQF
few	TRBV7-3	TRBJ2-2	ASSSLNGELF
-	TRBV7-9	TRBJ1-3	ASSSRGQGNTIY
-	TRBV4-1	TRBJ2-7	ASSQDSSRYYEQY
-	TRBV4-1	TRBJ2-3	ASSQTGLGTQY
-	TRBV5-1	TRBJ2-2	ASSLGGSTNTGELF
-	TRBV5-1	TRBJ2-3	ASRPATSTDTQY
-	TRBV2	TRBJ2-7	ASSDAGRSYEQY
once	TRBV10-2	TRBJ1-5	ASSDHRQPQH
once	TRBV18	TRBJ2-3	ASSPLPTSGGGTDTQY
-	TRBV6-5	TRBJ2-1	ASSLVPRAYNEQF
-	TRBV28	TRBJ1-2	ASSLRTFAAYGYT
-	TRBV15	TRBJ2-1	ATSRSQGGAYNEQF
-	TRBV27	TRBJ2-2	ASSGLAGGHAGELF
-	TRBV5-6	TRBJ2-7	ASSVDRTNYEQY
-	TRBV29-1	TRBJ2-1	SGGLAGVNNEQF
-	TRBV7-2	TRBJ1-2	ASSSAGTGGYT
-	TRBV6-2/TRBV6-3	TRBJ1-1	ASSYSGGEAEAF
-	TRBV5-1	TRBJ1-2	ASSLEGGAGVGYT
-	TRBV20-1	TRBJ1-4	SASGGGKLF
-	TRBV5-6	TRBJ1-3	ASSRPSHAGVTIY
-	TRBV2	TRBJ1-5	ASRGPGGNQPQH
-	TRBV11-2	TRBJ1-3	ASSLDRRGGSGNTIY
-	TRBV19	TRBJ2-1	ASSIDSSSGMDEQF